Below, 30 T cell receptor beta chains from the same sample are listed, as sequenced in a study of identical twins. TCRdb redid the calling of the 5' RACE reads with MiXCR, one entry per CDR3 protein. The sample lists about 280,000 distinct CDR3 sequences; about 8.9% were seen once. This same sample was also part of a study on yellow fever vaccine responses in identical twins.

Input material: memory (CD45RO+) T cells sorted from blood. The receptors stem from a woman under 30 in good health.

The chain couples TRBV10-1 to TRBJ2-3; tentative D call: TRBD1 (5 bases). The CDR3 has 13 amino acids. V was clipped by 4 bases and J by 8 bases, with 13 bases between them. Germline V lookup: CDR1 WNHNN, CDR2 SYGVQD (reference sequence). The CDR3 loop reads CASSVTGTGTQYF. The CDR3 DNA is TGCGCCAGCAGTGTAACAGGTACCGGTACGCAGTATTTT.

V and J are TRBV5-5 and TRBJ2-7, with a possible D match to TRBD2 (6 bases). Deletions cut 1 base from V and 5 bases from J, with 10 bases between. The germline V gene has CDR1 SGHKS and CDR2 YYEKEE (reference sequence). This CDR3 region has 13 residues. For the CDR3, the DNA is TGTGCCAGCAGCTTGTATGGAGGGAACGAGCAGTACGTC. It encodes CASSLYGGNEQYV.

This clonotype was seen many times. The chain joins TRBV7-3 to TRBJ1-1; D is ambiguous. V lost 3 bases and J 1 base, leaving 6 bases between the germline ends. The CDR3 totals 13 residues. The germline gives CDR1 SGHTA, CDR2 FQGTGA. Here the CDR3 reads CASSFSGNTEAFF. CDR3 DNA: TGTGCCAGCAGCTTTTCAGGGAACACTGAAGCTTTCTTT.

The chain combines TRBV6-5 with TRBJ2-1, with 7 bases fitting TRBD2. Looked up from germline, CDR1 is MNHEY and CDR2 is SVGAGI. There are 14 residues in the CDR3. V lost 2 bases and J lost 6; bases outside the gene matches: 4. CDR3 DNA: TGTGCCAGCAGTTACCCAGGGACTACCAATGAGCAGTTCTTC. Protein sequence: CASSYPGTTNEQFF.

This clonotype was recorded at least ten times. The chain recombines TRBV29-1 with TRBJ2-7; the match to TRBD2 covers 7 bases. Trimming cost V 4 bases and J 4 bases; bases outside gene matches: 7. The CDR3 loop spans 13 amino acids. Germline CDR1 and CDR2: SQVTM and ANQGSEA. DNA of the CDR3: TGCAGCGTTGTTCGCCCCGGGAGGTACGAGCAGTACTTC. It specifies CSVVRPGRYEQYF.

This clonotype has a count of ten or more. The gene calls are TRBV28 and TRBJ2-7; D is perhaps TRBD2 (6 bases). Germline lookup yields CDR1 MDHEN and CDR2 SYDVKM. V was shortened by 5 bases and J by 0 bases, with 14 bases between the two germline ends. This CDR3 comprises 15 residues. Here the CDR3 DNA reads TGTGCCAGCAGTCAGGGACTCCATAGCTCCTACGAGCAGTACTTC. Translating it yields CASSQGLHSSYEQYF. Full variable domain (remainder filled in from reference TRBV28 and TRBJ2-7): DVKVTQSSRYLVKRTGEKVFLECVQDMDHENMFWYRQDPGLGLRLIYFSYDVKMKEKGDIPEGYSVSREKKERFSLILESASTNQTSMYLCASSQGLHSSYEQYFGPGTRLTVT.

This clonotype was seen ten or more times. The chain couples TRBV7-2 to TRBJ2-5; D ambiguous. The V and J ends lost 7 bases and 4 bases respectively, with 16 bases between them. Germline V gene data show CDR1 as SGHTA and CDR2 as FQGNSA. The length of the CDR3 is 14 residues. CDR3 protein: CASTLVMGPETQYF. The CDR3 DNA reads as TGTGCCAGCACCCTAGTTATGGGCCCAGAGACCCAGTACTTC. Variable domain in full (rest from reference TRBV7-2 and TRBJ2-5): GAGVSQSPSNKVTEKGKDVELRCDPISGHTALYWYRQSLGQGLEFLIYFQGNSAPDKSGLPSDRFSAERTGGSVSTLTIQRTQQEDSAVYLCASTLVMGPETQYFGPGTRLLVL.

The genes are TRBV6-1 and TRBJ1-2; the D is unclear. The CDR3 is made up of 13 amino acids. The germline V gene has CDR1 MNHNS and CDR2 SASEGT. V was trimmed by 6 bases and J by 2 bases, leaving 10 bases between them. The DNA for the CDR3 is TGTGCCAGCAGCCTTCCGCAGAACTATGGCTACACCTTC. The encoded protein is CASSLPQNYGYTF.

In this sample, this clonotype turned up many times. V is TRBV5-1 and J is TRBJ1-1; D remains ambiguous. V lost 5 bases and J 0 bases, leaving 11 bases between the germline ends. Germline loops: CDR1 SGHRS, CDR2 YFSETQ. The CDR3 length is 14 residues. CDR3 DNA sequence: TGCGCCAGCAGGGGCGACATGATGAACACTGAAGCTTTCTTT. This codes for CASRGDMMNTEAFF.

The chain joins TRBV2 to TRBJ2-1; 9 bases match TRBD1. The CDR3 contains 13 residues. Germline CDR1 is SNHLY and CDR2 is FYNNEI. V shed 3 bases, J shed 6 bases, and the junction held 0 bases outside the gene matches. The CDR3 region has the DNA TGTGCCAGCAGTGAGACAGGGGGCAATGAGCAGTTCTTC. It is translated as CASSETGGNEQFF.

The chain joins TRBV4-2 to TRBJ1-2, with D perhaps TRBD1 (6 bases). The CDR3 runs to 15 residues. Germline values: CDR1 LGHNA, CDR2 YNFKEQ. With 0 bases removed from V and 8 bases from J, the gap between germline ends came to 16 bases. CDR3 amino acids: CASSQDMTGPSGYTF. The CDR3 DNA is TGTGCCAGCAGCCAAGATATGACAGGACCTTCGGGCTACACCTTC.

This clonotype was observed at least ten times. V and J are TRBV19 and TRBJ1-5; unclear D gene. Per germline, CDR1 LNHDA and CDR2 SQIVND (reference sequence). The V and J ends lost 2 bases and 4 bases respectively, with 9 bases between them. The CDR3 consists of 14 residues. The CDR3 region is CASSIMGGNQPQHF. The DNA for the CDR3 is TGTGCCAGTAGTATAATGGGTGGTAATCAGCCCCAGCATTTT.

This clonotype has at least ten counts. This chain uses TRBV15 with TRBJ2-3; D unclear. The CDR3 runs to 12 residues. The germline gives CDR1 LNHNV, CDR2 YYDKDF (reference sequence). V dropped 4 bases and J dropped 4 bases, with 6 bases sitting between them. CDR3 DNA: TGTGCCACCAGCACGGTATCAGATACGCAGTATTTT. Protein sequence: CATSTVSDTQYF.

The chain carries TRBV7-3 and TRBJ2-7, with 11 bases matching TRBD2. Looked up from germline, CDR1 is SGHTA and CDR2 is FQGTGA. This CDR3 comprises 21 residues. V was pared by 1 base and J by 3 bases, with 20 bases of the junction left unmatched. The CDR3 nucleotides are TGTGCCAGCAGCTTAAACGTGTTGGGACACTTAGCGGGAGGGACCTTCTACGAGCAGTACTTC. Translation: CASSLNVLGHLAGGTFYEQYF.

This clonotype was seen repeatedly, ten times or more. The rearrangement links TRBV12-3 or TRBV12-4 to TRBJ2-3, with D unresolved. The CDR3 length is 15 residues. V gave up 1 base and J gave up 0 bases, with 8 bases separating them. CDR3 in amino acids: CASSLGASSTDTQYF. The CDR3, as DNA: TGTGCCAGCAGTTTAGGAGCTTCTAGCACAGATACGCAGTATTTT.

In this sample, this clonotype turned up a few times. Its ends do not fully match the called genes, so a read error is possible. The V and J genes are TRBV20-1 and TRBJ1-1; D remains ambiguous. The CDR3 sequence is 13 residues long. Germline CDR1 is DFQATT and CDR2 is SNEGSKA (reference sequence). CDR3 nucleotides: TGCAATGCTACCCGCGTCCCGAGGACTGAAGCTTTCTTT. Translating it yields CNATRVPRTEAFF.

On this clonotype: A junction boundary mismatches the germline segment, possibly from a read error. This chain links TRBV28 with TRBJ1-2, with a tentative D call TRBD1 (6 bases). The CDR3 is 10 residues long. The germline V gene encodes CDR1 MDHEN and CDR2 SYDVKM. In nucleotides, the CDR3 is TGTGCCAGCAGTCGACAGGCTTCTGACTTC. Translating it yields CASSRQASDF.

This clonotype appeared a few times. The V gene is TRBV20-1, the J gene TRBJ1-2; perhaps TRBD1 as D (6 bases). CDR3 length: 12 amino acids. Germline V CDR1 and CDR2: DFQATT, SNEGSKA (reference sequence). V lost 2 bases and J lost 8, with 12 bases in between. For the CDR3, the DNA is TGCAGTGCTAGAATTCCAGGGGCGGGCTACACCTTC. Translated, it gives CSARIPGAGYTF.

This clonotype has ten or more counts. The V and J genes are TRBV10-3 and TRBJ2-7, with TRBD1 identical over 9 bases. The CDR3 covers 11 residues. Trimming cost V 10 bases and J 5 bases; bases outside gene matches: 3. Looked up from germline, CDR1 is ENHRY and CDR2 is SYGVKD. CDR3 DNA sequence: TGTGCCACCGGACAGGGGAACGAGCAGTACGTC. It translates to CATGQGNEQYV.

The V call is TRBV11-2, the J call TRBJ1-1; TRBD1 matches at 8 bases. From germline, CDR1 is SGHAT and CDR2 FQNNGV. The CDR3 is 15 residues long. The V gene end was trimmed by 1 base and the J gene end by 4 bases; junction bases not matched to a gene: 5. This CDR3 reads CASSLGTGLGTEAFF. CDR3 DNA: TGTGCCAGCAGCTTAGGGACAGGGTTGGGCACTGAAGCTTTCTTT.

V usage is TRBV11-2 and J usage is TRBJ1-2, with 7 nucleotides matching TRBD1. The junction had 13 bases not matched to a gene; V was cut back by 4 bases and J by 5 bases. The CDR3 is made up of 16 amino acids. Germline CDR1 and CDR2: SGHAT and FQNNGV. In nucleotides, the CDR3 is TGTGCCAGCAGCTCTACCCGACAGGGTAAGGGGTATGGCTACACCTTC. Translating it yields CASSSTRQGKGYGYTF.

This clonotype was counted at least ten times. This rearrangement joins TRBV10-2 to TRBJ2-5; unclear D gene. Trimming removed 2 bases at V and 1 base at J, with 8 bases between. The CDR3 runs 14 residues. Germline V gene data show CDR1 as WSHSY and CDR2 as SAAADI. The CDR3 DNA reads TGCGCCAGCAGTGAGGGTGAGATCCAAGAGACCCAGTACTTC. Its translation: CASSEGEIQETQYF.

A few counts support this clonotype. The gene calls are TRBV10-3 and TRBJ2-6; D gene unclear. CDR1 ENHRY and CDR2 SYGVKD come from the germline V gene. Deletions cut 3 bases from V and 0 bases from J, with 9 bases between. CDR3 length: 16 amino acids. CDR3 in amino acids: CAISDEWYSGANVLTF. The CDR3 region has the DNA TGTGCCATCAGTGACGAATGGTACTCTGGGGCCAACGTCCTGACTTTC.

This clonotype was picked up many times. The CDR3 coding sequence is TGCAGCGTTGAAGGTGTGGATACGCAGTATTTT. Translation gives CSVEGVDTQYF. The gene calls are TRBV29-1 and TRBJ2-3; D unresolved. V was trimmed by 1 base and J by 6 bases, leaving 5 bases between them. Germline CDR1 and CDR2: SQVTM and ANQGSEA. This CDR3 comprises 11 residues.

The sample holds a few counts of this clonotype. The rearrangement links TRBV9 to TRBJ1-6, with 7 bases lining up with TRBD1. Trimming at V came to 0 bases and at J to 4 bases, leaving 7 bases not matched to a gene. Germline CDR1 reads SGDLS; CDR2 reads YYNGEE. This CDR3 has 17 amino acids. This chain's CDR3 is CASSVGGGVPYNSPLHF. Here the CDR3 DNA reads TGTGCCAGCAGCGTAGGAGGGGGCGTCCCTTATAATTCACCCCTCCACTTT.

J is TRBJ2-7 and V is TRBV5-8; D is unresolved. The CDR3 sequence is 15 residues long. Germline CDR1 SGHTS, CDR2 YDEGEE. Deletions cut 4 bases from V and 0 bases from J, with 14 bases between. CDR3 DNA sequence: TGTGCCAGCAGCCCATCGGGTCCCCACTCCTACGAGCAGTACTTC. It specifies CASSPSGPHSYEQYF.

This chain links TRBV20-1 with TRBJ2-2; D is possibly TRBD1 or TRBD2 (5 bases each). Germline-derived CDR1 and CDR2 are DFQATT and SNEGSKA (reference sequence). V lost 5 bases and J lost 5, with 15 bases in between. The CDR3 has 14 residues. The CDR3 DNA reads as TGCAGTGCTCCCTCAGAGGGGCGTACCGGGGAGCTGTTTTTT. Translation gives CSAPSEGRTGELFF.

This clonotype was counted between two and nine times. The chain has TRBV20-1 and TRBJ2-5; D may be TRBD1 (5 bases). The CDR3 length is 13 residues. CDR1 DFQATT and CDR2 SNEGSKA come from the germline V gene (reference sequence). The V gene lost 6 bases and the J gene lost 2 bases, with 13 bases spanning the gap. The CDR3 is CSAIDSYQETQYF. The CDR3 region has the DNA TGCAGTGCCATAGACAGTTATCAAGAGACCCAGTACTTC.

This clonotype was detected only a few times. For the CDR3, the DNA is TGTGCTAGTGGCGCCGTCACTGTGGGAGGGCGGGATGAGCAGTTCTTC. Amino acid sequence: CASGAVTVGGRDEQFF. V is TRBV12-5 and J is TRBJ2-1; 7 nucleotides line up with TRBD2. The J segment lost 8 bases and the V segment lost 6 bases, leaving 16 bases of the junction unmatched. This CDR3 spans 16 amino acids. Germline lookup yields CDR1 LGHNT and CDR2 FRNRAP.

The V gene is TRBV5-1, the J gene TRBJ1-6; D unresolved. Between the trimmed V and J ends, which lost 4 bases and 5 bases, there was a span of 7 bases. CDR1 and CDR2 (germline): SGHRS, YFSETQ. The CDR3 sequence is 13 residues long. In DNA, the CDR3 is TGCGCCAGCAGCGTGGGGAATAATTCACCCCTCCACTTT. Translation: CASSVGNNSPLHF.